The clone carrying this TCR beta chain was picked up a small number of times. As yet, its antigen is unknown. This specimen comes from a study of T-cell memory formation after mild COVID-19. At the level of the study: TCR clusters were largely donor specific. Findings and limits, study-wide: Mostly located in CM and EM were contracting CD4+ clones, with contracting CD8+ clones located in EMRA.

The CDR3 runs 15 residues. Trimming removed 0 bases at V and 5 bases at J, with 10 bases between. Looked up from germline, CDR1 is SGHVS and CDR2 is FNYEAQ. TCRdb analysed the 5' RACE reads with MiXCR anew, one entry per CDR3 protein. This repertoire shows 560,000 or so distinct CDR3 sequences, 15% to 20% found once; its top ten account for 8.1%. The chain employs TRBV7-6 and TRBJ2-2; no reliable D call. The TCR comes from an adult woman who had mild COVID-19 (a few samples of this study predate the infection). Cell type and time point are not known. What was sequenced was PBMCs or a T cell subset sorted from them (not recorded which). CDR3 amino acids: CASSLALLGTGELFF. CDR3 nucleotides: TGTGCCAGCAGCTTAGCGCTACTGGGGACCGGGGAGCTGTTTTTT. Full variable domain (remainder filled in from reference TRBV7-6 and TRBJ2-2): GAGVSQSPRYKVTKRGQDVALRCDPISGHVSLYWYRQALGQGPEFLTYFNYEAQQDKSGLPNDRFSAERPEGSISTLTIQRTEQRDSAMYRCASSLALLGTGELFFGEGSRLTVL.